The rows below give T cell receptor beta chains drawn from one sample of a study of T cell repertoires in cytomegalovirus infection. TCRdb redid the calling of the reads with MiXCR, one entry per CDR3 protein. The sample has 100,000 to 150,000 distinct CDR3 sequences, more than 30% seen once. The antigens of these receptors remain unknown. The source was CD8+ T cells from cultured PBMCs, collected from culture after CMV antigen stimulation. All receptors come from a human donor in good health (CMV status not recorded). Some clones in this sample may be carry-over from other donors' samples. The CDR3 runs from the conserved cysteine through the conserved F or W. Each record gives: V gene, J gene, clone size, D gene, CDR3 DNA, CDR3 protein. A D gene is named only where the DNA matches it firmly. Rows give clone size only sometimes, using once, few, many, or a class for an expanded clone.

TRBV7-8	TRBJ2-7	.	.	TGTGCCAGCAGCGAAACAGGGTTACCCCACGAGCAGTACTTC	CASSETGLPHEQYF
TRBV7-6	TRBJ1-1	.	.	TGTGCCAGCAGCCCAGACCGGGACCCCGGAGGCCTGTGGACTGAAGCTTTCTTT	CASSPDRDPGGLWTEAFF
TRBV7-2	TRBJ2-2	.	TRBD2	TGTGCCAGCAGCTTAAACGGGGGGGCCACCGGGGAGCTGTTTTTT	CASSLNGGATGELFF
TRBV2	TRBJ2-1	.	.	TGTGCCAGCAATTCGGACATGGGATACTACAATGAGCAGTTCTTC	CASNSDMGYYNEQFF
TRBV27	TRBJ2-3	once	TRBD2	TGTGCCAGCAGTTCGTCCCTAGCGGGGGGCCGACCAGATACGCAGTATTTT	CASSSSLAGGRPDTQYF
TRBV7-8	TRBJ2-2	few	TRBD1	TGTGCCAGCAGCTATCGAACAGGGGGTCCAGTAGCCGGGGAGCTGTTTTTT	CASSYRTGGPVAGELFF
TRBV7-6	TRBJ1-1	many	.	TGTGCCAGCAGCTTAGAAGGGGTGAACACTGAAGCTTTCTTT	CASSLEGVNTEAFF
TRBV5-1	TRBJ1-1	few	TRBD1	TGCGCCAGCAGCTTGGAAGGGGACAGGAAAGCTTTCTTT	CASSLEGDRKAFF
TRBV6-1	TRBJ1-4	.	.	TGTGCCAGCAGTCTTTACCCCCTGGAAAAACTGTTTTTT	CASSLYPLEKLFF
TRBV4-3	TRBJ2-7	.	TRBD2	TGCGCCAGCAGCCAAAGCTCTAGCGGGGAAACCTACGAGCAGTACTTC	CASSQSSSGETYEQYF
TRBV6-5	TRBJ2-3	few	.	TGTGCCAGCAGTTACGGTTCTACCCCAGATACGCAGTATTTT	CASSYGSTPDTQYF
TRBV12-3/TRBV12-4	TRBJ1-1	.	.	TGTGCCAGCAGTTTAGTAGGGGCGAACACTGAAGCTTTCTTT	CASSLVGANTEAFF
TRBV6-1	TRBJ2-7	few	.	TGTGCCAGCAGTGTCGAGGGGGGATTTTCCTACGAGCAGTACTTC	CASSVEGGFSYEQYF
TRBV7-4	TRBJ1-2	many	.	TGTGCCAGCAGCGGCTCCGTCCTTGACAGCTACACCTTC	CASSGSVLDSYTF
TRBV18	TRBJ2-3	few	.	TGTGCCAGCTCCCTACTGGCACTGTCAGATACGCAGTATTTT	CASSLLALSDTQYF
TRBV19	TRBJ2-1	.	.	TGTGCCAGTAGTATTATCGGGGGCACCTACAATGAGCAGTTCTTC	CASSIIGGTYNEQFF
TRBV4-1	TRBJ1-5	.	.	TGCGCCAGCAGCCAAGATAGGAAGGGGCCAAGCAATCAGCCCCAGCATTTT	CASSQDRKGPSNQPQHF
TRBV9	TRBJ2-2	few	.	TGTGCCAGCAGCCCGGACTTTTCCCCGAACACCGGGGAGCTGTTTTTT	CASSPDFSPNTGELFF
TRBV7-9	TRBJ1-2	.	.	TGTGCCAGCAGCTTAGGGACGGATGGCTACACCTTC	CASSLGTDGYTF
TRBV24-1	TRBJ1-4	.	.	TGTGCCACCAGTGATTCCGAGGGTGAACTGTTTTTT	CATSDSEGELFF
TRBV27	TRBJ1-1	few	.	TGTGCCAGCAGCTACCTTGGGGTGTTGGCAGGAGGGGGGGACACTGAAGCTTTCTTT	CASSYLGVLAGGGDTEAFF
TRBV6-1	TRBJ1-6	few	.	TGTGCCAGCAGGGCAGGGAATTCACCCCTCCACTTT	CASRAGNSPLHF
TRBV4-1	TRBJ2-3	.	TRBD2	TGCGCCAGCAGCCAAGTCATTAGACTAGCGCGCCCAGATACGCAGTATTTT	CASSQVIRLARPDTQYF
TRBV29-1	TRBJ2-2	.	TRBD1	TGCAGCGTGACTCAGGGGGCTTTGACCACCGGGGAGCTGTTTTTT	CSVTQGALTTGELFF
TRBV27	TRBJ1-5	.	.	TGTGCCAGCAGTCAGGGCGGACAGCCCCAGCATTTT	CASSQGGQPQHF
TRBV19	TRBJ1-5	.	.	TGTGCCAGTTGCCGCCCGGGCGGGAATCAGCCCCAGCATTTT	CASCRPGGNQPQHF
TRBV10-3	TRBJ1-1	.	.	TGTGCCATCAGTGAGTCGAAGGTCAGGTCGAACACTGAAGCTTTCTTT	CAISESKVRSNTEAFF
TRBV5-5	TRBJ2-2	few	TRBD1	TGTGCCAGCAGCCTGGAACGGGACAGGGCAGCCGGGGAGCTGTTTTTT	CASSLERDRAAGELFF
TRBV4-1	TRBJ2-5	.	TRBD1	TGCGCCAGCAGCCCCCAGGGGGAATGGCAAGAGACCCAGTACTTC	CASSPQGEWQETQYF
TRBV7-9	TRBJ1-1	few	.	TGTGCCAGCAGCCCCCGGACGGGAAACACTGAAGCTTTCTTT	CASSPRTGNTEAFF
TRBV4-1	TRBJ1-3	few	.	TGCGCCAGCAGCCAAGGAATTGGAACAGGTCCTTCTGGAAACACCATATATTTT	CASSQGIGTGPSGNTIYF
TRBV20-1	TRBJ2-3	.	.	TGCAGTGCTAGAGTCCGGGGGGCGGGAGATACGCAGTATTTT	CSARVRGAGDTQYF
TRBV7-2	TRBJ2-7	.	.	TGTGCCAGCAGCTTACAGACATCCTACGAGCAGTACTTC	CASSLQTSYEQYF
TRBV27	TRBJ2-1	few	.	TGTGCCAGCAGTCCCGGGACCCCAGGAGGCAATGAGCAGTTCTTC	CASSPGTPGGNEQFF